This TCR beta chain stems from a study of blood T cells in healthy people across ages. Turning to the study itself: Capturing about one barcoded beta molecule per two T cells was achieved by template switching.

This CDR3 has 12 residues. Trimming removed 3 bases from V and 6 bases from J, with 7 bases in between. CDR1 is LGHDT and CDR2 is YNNKEL in the germline V gene (reference sequence). A second PCR of 7 to 11 cycles used a sample-barcoded 5' primer and a J-beta primer mix. Each cDNA molecule carried a tag from a template-switch adaptor that contained 12 random nucleotides. MiXCR, applied by TCRdb to the 5' RACE reads, yields one record per CDR3 protein. The sample yields hundreds of thousands of distinct CDR3 sequences, approximately 30% seen once. Drawn from each donor were ten milliliters of peripheral blood. The extraction recovered at least 5 micrograms of total RNA per sample.

What was sequenced was blood. J is TRBJ2-3 and V is TRBV3-1, with D unclear. This receptor was obtained from a woman at least 80 years old in good health. In DNA, the CDR3 is TGTGCCAGCAGCCAGTATTTGGATACGCAGTATTTT. This codes for CASSQYLDTQYF.